Sequencing of this T cell receptor (beta chain) was carried out in a study of blood T cell repertoires in COVID-19. Study-level background: T cells, B-cell-depleted T cells, or PBMCs supplied cDNA or gDNA.

The CDR3 runs 16 residues. The V gene end was trimmed by 1 base and the J gene end by 10 bases; junction bases not matched to a gene: 12. CDR1 is MGHRA and CDR2 is YSYEKL in the germline V gene. The data were produced by immunoSEQ multiplex PCR, yet TCRdb's version contains in-frame clones alone and is incomplete. The profile shows about 280,000 clones, more than 80% of them singletons. The clonotype comes from a woman aged 25 to 45 with active or convalescent COVID-19. V is TRBV4-1 and J is TRBJ1-4; 7 bases fit TRBD1. Sequencing was done on a sample of peripheral blood. In DNA, the CDR3 is TGCGCCAGCAGCCAAGGAGCGAGACAGGGAATTCGAAAACTGTTTTTT. Translated, it gives CASSQGARQGIRKLFF.